Presented here are 14 T cell receptor beta chains from one specimen sequenced in a study of T cells in Graves' hyperthyroidism and ophthalmopathy (dated by TCRdb to about 2019). The protocol used for the library was multiplex PCR. The listed sequencing device is Illumina HiSeq 2000. The TCR beta CDR3 regions were amplified from RNA transcripts. The first round of RT-PCR for the TCR CDR3 was performed with the HTBI primer set and the Qiagen OneStep RT-PCR kit. TCRdb trimmed the raw reads at Q25, called clones with MiXCR and kept productive beta chains. When rows share a CDR3 protein, they turn into one entry using the most common DNA and genes. The sample table records about 420,000 distinct CDR3 sequences; 12% to 15% of these occur just once. Less than 6.5% of the sample is in the top ten clones. Sequencing was performed on blood. These receptors all come from a woman aged 18-29 years with Graves' hyperthyroidism.

The sample holds many counts of this clonotype. The chain has TRBV4-2 and TRBJ1-1, with D tentatively TRBD1 (5 bases). V was cut by 4 bases and J by 4 bases, with 7 bases left in between. Germline V gives CDR1 LGHNA, CDR2 YNFKEQ. This CDR3 region has 12 residues. CDR3 nucleotides: TGTGCCAGCAGCCGGGGGAGCACTGAAGCTTTCTTT. Translation: CASSRGSTEAFF.

This clonotype was detected many times. V usage is TRBV28 and J usage is TRBJ2-4; 9 nucleotides align to TRBD1. The CDR3 length is 15 residues. The trim removed 5 bases at V and 4 bases at J, leaving 6 bases unmatched. CDR1 and CDR2 (germline): MDHEN, SYDVKM. The CDR3 here is CASSSDRGGKNIQYF. The DNA for the CDR3 is TGTGCCAGCAGTAGCGACAGGGGGGGAAAAAACATTCAGTACTTC.

This clonotype was seen ten or more times. The CDR3 sequence is CSAKQGAVELFF. CDR3 nucleotide sequence: TGCAGTGCTAAACAGGGGGCAGTGGAGCTGTTTTTT. The rearrangement links TRBV20-1 to TRBJ2-2, with 9 bases matching TRBD1. The junction had 4 bases not matched to a gene; V was cut back by 4 bases and J by 10 bases. The CDR3 is 12 residues long. The germline gives CDR1 DFQATT, CDR2 SNEGSKA (reference sequence).

Points on this clonotype: The junction shows a germline mismatch at one end, possibly a read error. This sequence joins TRBV4-2 and TRBJ2-1, with TRBD1 matching 10 bases. The CDR3 length is 15 residues. Germline CDR1 reads LGHNA; CDR2 reads YNFKEQ. CDR3 region: CASSQEGTGANERFF. CDR3 DNA: TGTGCCAGCAGCCAAGAGGGGACAGGGGCAAATGAGCGGTTCTTC.

The chain links TRBV11-2 to TRBJ2-3; 10 nucleotides line up with TRBD2. Germline V gene sequence: CDR1 SGHAT, CDR2 FQNNGV. There are 14 residues in the CDR3. After removal of 2 bases from V and 7 bases from J, the junction contained 3 bases not matched to a gene. Here the CDR3 reads CASSLTSGVYTQYF. The CDR3 region has the DNA TGTGCCAGCAGCTTAACTAGCGGGGTATATACGCAGTATTTT.

DNA for the CDR3: TGTGCCACCAGCAGAGAACTAGGGCAAACAGATACGCAGTATTTT. This encodes CATSRELGQTDTQYF. The V and J genes are TRBV15 and TRBJ2-3; perhaps TRBD2 as D (5 bases). The V gene lost 0 bases and the J gene lost 3 bases, with 10 bases spanning the gap. The germline V gene has CDR1 LNHNV and CDR2 YYDKDF (reference sequence). The CDR3 runs to 15 residues.

This clonotype showed up just a few times. The chain has TRBV4-1 and TRBJ2-7; D ambiguous. Trimming shortened V by 3 bases and J by 0 bases, and 15 bases separated the two germline ends. CDR1 is MGHRA and CDR2 is YSYEKL in the germline V gene. The CDR3 sequence is 16 residues long. In DNA form, the CDR3 reads TGCGCCAGCAGCCATTTCAACCCCGGAAGCTCCTACGAGCAGTACTTC. It is translated as CASSHFNPGSSYEQYF.

This clonotype has a count of ten or more. The rearrangement links TRBV9 to TRBJ1-5; no clear D gene. From germline, CDR1 is SGDLS and CDR2 YYNGEE. CDR3 length equals 15 residues. Trimming took 0 bases from V and 2 from J, leaving 9 bases between them. CDR3 in DNA: TGTGCCAGCAGCGTAGGTGTCAGCGGCAATCAGCCCCAGCATTTT. It specifies CASSVGVSGNQPQHF. Based on the CDR3 plus reference TRBV9 and TRBJ1-5, the full variable domain is DSGVTQTPKHLITATGQRVTLRCSPRSGDLSVYWYQQSLDQGLQFLIQYYNGEERAKGNILERFSAQQFPDLHSELNLSSLELGDSALYFCASSVGVSGNQPQHFGDGTRLSIL.

This clonotype was counted ten times or more. V is TRBV3-1 and J is TRBJ1-2, with D uncertain. The V gene's germline CDR1 is LGHDT and CDR2 YNNKEL (reference sequence). The V end lost 0 bases, the J end lost 4 bases, and 12 bases lay between the germline ends. CDR3 length equals 15 residues. DNA for the CDR3: TGTGCCAGCAGCCAAGAGCACTGGGATGTCTATGGCTACACCTTC. The encoded protein is CASSQEHWDVYGYTF.

The chain has TRBV6-5 and TRBJ2-1, with 11 positions matching TRBD2. This CDR3 has 15 amino acids. Germline CDR1 reads MNHEY; CDR2 reads SVGAGI. The J segment lost 6 bases and the V segment lost 4 bases, leaving 5 bases of the junction unmatched. CDR3 DNA: TGTGCCAGCAGTTCGACTAGCGGGAATCTCAATGAGCAGTTCTTC. It codes for CASSSTSGNLNEQFF.

The rearrangement joins TRBV28 to TRBJ2-2; no reliable D call. The CDR3 contains 12 residues. V shed 6 bases and J shed 5 bases, with 7 bases lying between them. The germline CDR1 and CDR2 sequences are MDHEN and SYDVKM. CDR3 region: CASRLVTGELFF. CDR3 nucleotide sequence: TGTGCCAGCAGATTGGTTACCGGGGAGCTGTTTTTT.

At least ten counts were recorded for this clonotype. The rearrangement uses TRBV6-1 and TRBJ1-2; D is unclear. The CDR3 runs 12 residues. CDR1 MNHNS and CDR2 SASEGT come from the germline V gene. Trimming left V 6 bases short and J 8 bases short, with 13 bases between. The CDR3 region is CASSQTAGGYTF. CDR3 in DNA: TGTGCCAGCAGCCAAACAGCGGGAGGCTACACCTTC.

Concerning this clonotype itself: This may stem from a read error, because a much larger clone lies one nucleotide away. J is TRBJ2-3 and V is TRBV13, with D possibly TRBD2 on 6 matching bases. Germline V gives CDR1 PRHDT, CDR2 FYEKMQ (reference sequence). The V end lost 4 bases, the J end lost 3 bases, and 17 bases lay between the germline ends. The CDR3 has 16 amino acids. This chain's CDR3 is CASSYPSVHPTDTQYF. The CDR3, as DNA: TGTGCCAGCAGCTACCCTAGCGTCCATCCGACAGATACGCAGTATTTT.

The sample holds many counts of this clonotype. The chain uses TRBV20-1 and TRBJ2-1, with 13 bases identical to TRBD2. The CDR3 totals 20 residues. Unmatched junction bases numbered 12, after V lost 1 base and J lost 0 bases. Germline V gene data show CDR1 as DFQATT and CDR2 as SNEGSKA (reference sequence). The CDR3 bases are TGCAGTGCTAGAGGGAGACTAGCGGGAGGATTACCTAGCTCCTACAATGAGCAGTTCTTC. It codes for CSARGRLAGGLPSSYNEQFF.